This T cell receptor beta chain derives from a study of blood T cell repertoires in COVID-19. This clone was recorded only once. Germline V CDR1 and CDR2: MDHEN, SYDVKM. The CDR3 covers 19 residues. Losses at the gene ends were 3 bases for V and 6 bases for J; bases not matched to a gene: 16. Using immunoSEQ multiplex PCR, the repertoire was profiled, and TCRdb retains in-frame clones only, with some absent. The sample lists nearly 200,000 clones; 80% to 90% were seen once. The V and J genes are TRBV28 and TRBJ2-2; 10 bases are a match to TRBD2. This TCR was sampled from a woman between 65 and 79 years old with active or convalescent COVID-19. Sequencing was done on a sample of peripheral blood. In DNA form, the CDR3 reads TGTGCCAGCAGTTTTTCTAGGGCAGCGAGCGGGAGGGCTTCCGGGGAGCTGTTTTTT. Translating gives CASSFSRAASGRASGELFF.